The rows below give T cell receptor beta chains drawn from one sample of a study of CD8+CD57+ T cells in acquired aplastic anemia. MiXCR, applied by TCRdb to the reads, yields one record per CDR3 protein. Of some 200,000 distinct CDR3 sequences listed, 48% are singletons. The sequenced sample was sorted CD4+, CD8+, or CD8+CD57+ T cells (not recorded which) from PBMCs. Receptor source: a human donor with aplastic anemia. The CDR3 runs from the conserved cysteine through the conserved F or W. Fields, in order: D gene, V gene, J gene, clone size, CDR3 protein, CDR3 DNA. The D gene is left open where the match is weak. Clone size is shown for a subset of rows, as once, few, many or a class of expanded clone.

-	TRBV12-3/TRBV12-4	TRBJ1-2	many	CASTQEGYGYTF	TGTGCCAGCACCCAGGAGGGGTATGGCTACACCTTC
-	TRBV24-1	TRBJ2-2	many	CATSGLTPGTLGELFF	TGTGCCACCAGTGGTTTGACCCCGGGGACTCTCGGGGAGCTGTTTTTT
TRBD2	TRBV7-2	TRBJ2-3	many	CASSLVLAGTDTQYF	TGTGCCAGCAGCTTAGTGCTAGCGGGCACAGATACGCAGTATTTT
-	TRBV11-3	TRBJ2-2	many	CASSAVGNGELFF	TGTGCCAGCAGCGCCGTCGGCAACGGGGAGCTGTTTTTT
-	TRBV19	TRBJ1-5	many	CASSISSSRNQPQHF	TGTGCCAGTAGTATTTCTAGCAGCCGGAATCAGCCCCAGCATTTT
-	TRBV6-1	TRBJ1-1	many	CASSEATELNEAFF	TGTGCCAGCAGTGAAGCGACGGAACTTAACGAAGCTTTCTTT
-	TRBV5-6	TRBJ2-7	many	CASSLRYYEQYF	TGTGCCAGCAGCTTGAGGTACTACGAGCAGTACTTC
-	TRBV14	TRBJ1-1	many	CASSQGLIAFF	TGTGCCAGCAGCCAAGGATTGATTGCTTTCTTT
TRBD1	TRBV2	TRBJ1-1	many	CASSEAPGQGRAFF	TGTGCCAGCAGTGAAGCTCCGGGACAGGGAAGAGCTTTCTTT
TRBD1	TRBV6-2/TRBV6-3	TRBJ2-5	-	CASTHRTGGETQYF	TGTGCCAGCACCCACCGGACAGGGGGCGAGACCCAGTACTTC
TRBD2	TRBV20-1	TRBJ2-3	-	CSAWTSGRAVTQYF	TGCAGTGCTTGGACTAGCGGGAGGGCCGTGACGCAGTATTTT
TRBD1	TRBV14	TRBJ2-7	few	CASSTQGQLSYEQYF	TGTGCCAGCAGCACCCAGGGACAGCTCTCCTACGAGCAGTACTTC
TRBD1	TRBV15	TRBJ1-5	-	CATSSRTGDSNQPQHF	TGTGCCACCAGCAGCCGTACAGGGGATAGCAATCAGCCCCAGCATTTT
TRBD2	TRBV7-2	TRBJ2-1	-	CASSTGTSGEQFF	TGTGCCAGCAGCACCGGGACTAGCGGCGAGCAGTTCTTC
-	TRBV2	TRBJ1-1	-	CASSARVMNTEAFF	TGTGCCAGCAGTGCTAGAGTTATGAACACTGAAGCTTTCTTT
TRBD2	TRBV7-8	TRBJ2-1	many	CASSLSSGRYNEQFF	TGTGCCAGCAGCTTGAGTAGCGGGCGCTACAATGAGCAGTTCTTC
-	TRBV19	TRBJ1-2	-	CASRTRERHGYTF	TGTGCCAGTAGAACCCGGGAGAGGCATGGCTACACCTTC
TRBD1	TRBV15	TRBJ2-7	-	CATSRGTGGIYEQYF	TGTGCCACCAGCAGAGGGACAGGGGGCATTTACGAGCAGTACTTC
-	TRBV6-5	TRBJ2-1	few	CASSYSRRGTYNEQFF	TGTGCCAGCAGTTACTCGAGGAGGGGCACCTACAATGAGCAGTTCTTC
TRBD2	TRBV7-3	TRBJ2-6	-	CASSLGAGGGANVLTF	TGTGCCAGCAGCCTAGGGGCGGGGGGCGGGGCCAACGTCCTGACTTTC
-	TRBV12-3/TRBV12-4	TRBJ2-2	-	CASTNTGELFF	TGTGCCAGCACGAACACCGGGGAGCTGTTTTTT
TRBD2	TRBV4-2	TRBJ2-3	many	CASSRTSESTDTQYF	TGTGCCAGCAGCCGGACTAGCGAGAGCACAGATACGCAGTATTTT
-	TRBV19	TRBJ2-7	-	CTSSMLGGIYEQYF	TGTACCAGTAGTATGTTAGGGGGAATCTACGAGCAGTACTTC
-	TRBV19	TRBJ2-3	once	CASSILSDTQYF	TGTGCCAGTAGTATATTGTCAGATACGCAGTATTTT
TRBD1	TRBV25-1	TRBJ2-1	-	CASSDPRQGNYNEQFF	TGTGCCAGCAGTGACCCCCGACAGGGGAACTACAATGAGCAGTTCTTC
-	TRBV20-1	TRBJ1-2	-	CSARSRGDGYTF	TGCAGTGCTAGGAGTCGGGGCGATGGCTACACCTTC
TRBD2	TRBV29-1	TRBJ2-7	-	CSVRGLEDEQYF	TGCAGCGTGAGGGGACTAGAGGACGAGCAGTACTTC
-	TRBV2	TRBJ2-5	many	CASREQGLEGETQYF	TGTGCCAGCAGGGAACAGGGTCTCGAGGGAGAGACCCAGTACTTC
-	TRBV5-1	TRBJ2-3	many	CASSLDRVTDTQYF	TGCGCCAGCAGCTTGGACAGGGTCACAGATACGCAGTATTTT
-	TRBV27	TRBJ1-2	many	CASGHGANYGYTF	TGTGCCAGCGGCCATGGTGCTAACTATGGCTACACCTTC
-	TRBV29-1	TRBJ2-5	-	CSVFETGRGETQYF	TGCAGCGTTTTCGAGACAGGGAGGGGAGAGACCCAGTACTTC